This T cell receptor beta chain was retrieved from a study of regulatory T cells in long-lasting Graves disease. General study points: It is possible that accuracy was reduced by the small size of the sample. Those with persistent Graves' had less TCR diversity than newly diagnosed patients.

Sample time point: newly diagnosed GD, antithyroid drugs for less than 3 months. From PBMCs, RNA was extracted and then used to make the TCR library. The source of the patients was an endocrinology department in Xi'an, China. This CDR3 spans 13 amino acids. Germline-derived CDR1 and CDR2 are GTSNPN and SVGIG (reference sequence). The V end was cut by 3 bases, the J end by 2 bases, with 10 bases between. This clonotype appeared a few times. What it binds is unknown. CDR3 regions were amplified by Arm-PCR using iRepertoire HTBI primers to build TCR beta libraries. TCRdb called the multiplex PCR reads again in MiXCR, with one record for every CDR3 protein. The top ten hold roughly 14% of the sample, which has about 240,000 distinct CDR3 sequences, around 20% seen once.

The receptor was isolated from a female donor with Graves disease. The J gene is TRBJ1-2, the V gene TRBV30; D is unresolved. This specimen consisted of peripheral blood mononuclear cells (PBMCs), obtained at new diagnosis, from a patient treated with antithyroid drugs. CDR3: CAWRWTANYGYTF. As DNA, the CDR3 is TGTGCCTGGAGATGGACGGCAAACTATGGCTACACCTTC.